The rows below give T cell receptor beta chains drawn from one sample of a study of OX40 agonist ivuxolimab in advanced cancers. Produced via immunoSEQ multiplex PCR; TCRdb's table is partial and in-frame only. The table has approximately 20,000 clones, 70% to 85% seen once. The sample in question was CD4+ or CD8+ T cells sorted from blood, obtained in a trial of the OX40 agonist ivuxolimab. These receptors were collected from an adult with an advanced solid tumor such as melanoma, head and neck, liver or kidney cancer. Each CDR3 is given with its conserved first and last residue. A D gene is named only where the DNA matches it firmly. Expanded clones are given a class, and other clones once, few, many or no size at all.

size: NA
J: TRBJ2-7
D: NA
V: TRBV29-1
DNA: TGCAGCGTTGAGTTGAGGGCCGGGTCCTACGAGCAGTACTTC
CDR3: CSVELRAGSYEQYF

size: NA
J: TRBJ2-7
D: TRBD1
V: TRBV12-5
DNA: TGTGCTAGTGGCGACCGGGACAGCTCCTACGAGCAGTACTTC
CDR3: CASGDRDSSYEQYF

size: once
J: TRBJ2-5
D: NA
V: TRBV7-6
DNA: TGTGCCAGCAGCCAGCGTGCGGGGCAAGAGACCCAGTACTTC
CDR3: CASSQRAGQETQYF

size: NA
J: TRBJ1-3
D: NA
V: TRBV20-1
DNA: TGCAGTGCTGGAAATGGTATCACCATATATTTT
CDR3: CSAGNGITIYF

size: NA
J: TRBJ2-5
D: TRBD1
V: TRBV4-3
DNA: TGCGCCAGCAGCCAAGATACGGGACAGGGGGCTTGGGAGACCCAGTACTTC
CDR3: CASSQDTGQGAWETQYF

size: NA
J: TRBJ2-7
D: NA
V: TRBV11-2
DNA: TGTGCCAGCAGCTTTAGCCCGGGACTGGCACACGAGCAGTACTTC
CDR3: CASSFSPGLAHEQYF

size: NA
J: TRBJ2-7
D: TRBD1
V: TRBV7-9
DNA: TGTGCCAGCAGCCCACGACAGGGATTCTCCTACGAGCAGTACTTC
CDR3: CASSPRQGFSYEQYF

size: NA
J: TRBJ2-7
D: TRBD1
V: TRBV5-6
DNA: TGTGCCAGCAGCTCGACAGGGGGCACGGACGAGCAGTACTTC
CDR3: CASSSTGGTDEQYF

size: NA
J: TRBJ2-7
D: NA
V: TRBV21-1
DNA: TGTGCCAGCAGCAAATTGGGCCGACTAGCGGGGGCGGAGGTGCAGTACTTC
CDR3: CASSKLGRLAGAEVQYF

size: NA
J: TRBJ1-1
D: NA
V: TRBV19
DNA: TGTGCCAGTAGTATCGGTATGAACACTGAAGCTTTCTTT
CDR3: CASSIGMNTEAFF

size: NA
J: TRBJ1-5
D: NA
V: TRBV5-6
DNA: TGTGCCAGCAGCTCCCTCAGGGGCAATCAGCCCCAGCATTTT
CDR3: CASSSLRGNQPQHF

size: NA
J: TRBJ2-2
D: NA
V: TRBV4-3
DNA: TGCGCCAGCAGCCAAGAAGGCCGTACCGGGGAGCTGTTTTTT
CDR3: CASSQEGRTGELFF

size: NA
J: TRBJ2-3
D: TRBD1
V: TRBV6-1
DNA: TGTGCCAGCAGTGATGGGACAGGGGGCGTAGATACGCAGTATTTT
CDR3: CASSDGTGGVDTQYF

size: NA
J: TRBJ1-1
D: NA
V: TRBV5-1
DNA: TGCGCCAGCAGTCCCAAAAGGGACACTGAAGCTTTCTTT
CDR3: CASSPKRDTEAFF

size: NA
J: TRBJ2-7
D: NA
V: TRBV6-4
DNA: TGTGCCAGCAGTGAGCTCTACGAGCAGTACTTC
CDR3: CASSELYEQYF

size: NA
J: TRBJ2-3
D: TRBD1
V: TRBV5-1
DNA: TGCGCCAGCAGCTTGGCAGACAGGGTCTCGTCAGATACGCAGTATTTT
CDR3: CASSLADRVSSDTQYF

size: NA
J: TRBJ1-1
D: NA
V: TRBV9
DNA: TGTGCCAGCAGCGTCGGAGTGGCAACTGAAGCTTTCTTT
CDR3: CASSVGVATEAFF

size: NA
J: TRBJ2-3
D: TRBD1
V: TRBV7-6
DNA: TGTGCCAGCAGCTTACGACAGGGGAGAAGCACAGATACGCAGTATTTT
CDR3: CASSLRQGRSTDTQYF

size: NA
J: TRBJ2-7
D: NA
V: TRBV5-4
DNA: TGTGCCAGCAGCTTGGGCGGTCCAGGGGCCCCGATAAAATACGAGCAGTACTTC
CDR3: CASSLGGPGAPIKYEQYF

size: NA
J: TRBJ1-4
D: TRBD1
V: TRBV6-4
DNA: TGTGCCACGCCCGATCAGCAGGGGGAGAAAAAACTGTTTTTT
CDR3: CATPDQQGEKKLFF

size: few
J: TRBJ2-1
D: TRBD1
V: TRBV6-6
DNA: TGTGCCAGCACCTCACTGGGACAGGGCTACAATGAGCAGTTCTTC
CDR3: CASTSLGQGYNEQFF

size: NA
J: TRBJ2-1
D: TRBD1
V: TRBV9
DNA: TGTGCCAGCAGCGTAGGTGGGACAGGTTATTACAATGAGCAGTTCTTC
CDR3: CASSVGGTGYYNEQFF

size: once
J: TRBJ2-7
D: NA
V: TRBV15
DNA: TGTGCCACCAGCAGAGACCGGAGGGAGTCCTACGAGCAGTACTTC
CDR3: CATSRDRRESYEQYF

size: NA
J: TRBJ2-2
D: NA
V: TRBV30
DNA: TGTGCCTGGAGTGTAATTGATGGACAGATTAACACCGGGGAGCTGTTTTTT
CDR3: CAWSVIDGQINTGELFF

size: NA
J: TRBJ2-1
D: NA
V: TRBV9
DNA: TGTGCCAGCAGCGTAGGCGGCACGACATCCTACAATGAGCAGTTCTTC
CDR3: CASSVGGTTSYNEQFF

size: NA
J: TRBJ1-5
D: TRBD1
V: TRBV19
DNA: TGTGCCAGTATGGGGACAGGGGGCCCAATTGCCCATCAGCCCCAGCATTTT
CDR3: CASMGTGGPIAHQPQHF

size: medium-sized
J: TRBJ2-7
D: TRBD1
V: TRBV2
DNA: TGTGCCAGCAGTGCTTGGGGGACAGCCTACGAGCAGTACTTC
CDR3: CASSAWGTAYEQYF

size: once
J: TRBJ1-2
D: TRBD1
V: TRBV5-4
DNA: TGCGCCAGCAGCCATGGGAGGGACAGGGGGTTCTACACCTTC
CDR3: CASSHGRDRGFYTF

size: few
J: TRBJ2-1
D: TRBD2
V: TRBV7-9
DNA: TGTGCCAGCAGCTTAGACGGGGGGACCTACAATGAGCAGTTCTTC
CDR3: CASSLDGGTYNEQFF